This T cell receptor beta chain was recorded in a study of human T cells and chemical hapten exposure. Germline V gene data show CDR1 as DFQATT and CDR2 as SNEGSKA (reference sequence). The CDR3 runs to 16 residues. Concerning this clonotype itself: An end of the junction does not agree with germline; a read error may underlie this.

One entry per CDR3 protein results from TCRdb running MiXCR on the RACE reads. The data show around 120,000 distinct CDR3 sequences, about 11% seen once. Stated time point: patch test 1, 2 weeks after DPC sensitization. Indicated treatment: therapeutic diphenylcyclopropenone sensitization with weekly scalp DPC. This clonotype was obtained from a woman between 40 and 50 years old with alopecia areata. Some clones in this sample may be carry-over from other donors' samples. Specimen: whole blood, collected in connection with sensitization to the hapten diphenylcyclopropenone (DPC). The chain couples TRBV20-1 to TRBJ2-5; D ambiguous. The CDR3 loop is CSPLAGPTSNQETQYF. The CDR3 DNA follows: TGCAGTCCGTTAGCTGGACCCACCTCGAACCAGGAGACCCAGTACTTC.